One and the same sample provided the 10 T cell receptor beta chains below, sequenced in a study of shared clonotypes between healthy human individuals. Generated by immunoSEQ multiplex PCR, the TCRdb table keeps only in-frame clones and is missing some. This table holds roughly 1.5 million clones, 95% to 99% found once. The sequencing input was naive CD4+ T cells sorted from blood. Indicated subset: CD45RA+ positively selected. Every receptor here comes from a man aged 25-45 years in good health.

This chain links TRBV27 with TRBJ2-1, with D possibly matching TRBD2 (6 bases). CDR1 and CDR2 (germline): MNHEY, SMNVEV (reference sequence). The V and J ends lost 4 bases and 9 bases respectively, with 13 bases between them. This CDR3 has 13 residues. CDR3 nucleotide sequence: TGTGCCAGCAGTTCGACGACTAGAGGTGAGCAGTTCTTC. It encodes CASSSTTRGEQFF.

The CDR3: CASSLGTHGGYTF. CDR3 bases: TGTGCCAGCAGCCTCGGGACACATGGTGGCTACACCTTC. The V call is TRBV7-3, the J call TRBJ1-2; TRBD1 is a possible D gene (6 bases). The CDR3 runs to 13 residues. Deletions cut 5 bases from V and 7 bases from J, with 14 bases between. Germline lookup yields CDR1 SGHTA and CDR2 FQGTGA.

The chain has TRBV7-2 and TRBJ2-7; D tentatively fits TRBD1 or TRBD2 (5 bases each). CDR3 size: 15 residues. Germline assignment: CDR1 SGHTA and CDR2 FQGNSA. V shed 6 bases and J shed 0 bases, with 15 bases lying between them. The CDR3 DNA is TGTGCCAGCAGGGCCTCGGGGCAGTACTCCTACGAGCAGTACTTC. It is translated as CASRASGQYSYEQYF.

V usage is TRBV29-1 and J usage is TRBJ2-1; 11 nucleotides match TRBD1. Germline CDR1 SQVTM, CDR2 ANQGSEA. J lost 2 bases, V lost 2 bases, and 11 bases had no gene match. CDR3 size: 18 residues. CDR3 nucleotide sequence: TGCAGCGTTGAACTAACCTATCCGGGACAGGGGGCCTACAATGAGCAGTTCTTC. Amino acid sequence: CSVELTYPGQGAYNEQFF.

The table lists this clone with a count of one. The rearrangement links TRBV6-1 to TRBJ2-3; 7 positions match TRBD2. The CDR3 sequence is 12 residues long. V gave up 8 bases and J gave up 3 bases; unmatched junction bases: 2. The V gene's germline CDR1 is MNHNS and CDR2 SASEGT. CDR3 nucleotides: TGTGCCAGCCGCGGGAGTACAGATACGCAGTATTTT. Protein product: CASRGSTDTQYF.

The V call is TRBV9, the J call TRBJ2-2, with TRBD2 matching over 8 bases. In germline, CDR1 is SGDLS, CDR2 YYNGEE. Losses at the gene ends were 2 bases for V and 4 bases for J; bases not matched to a gene: 4. This CDR3 is 15 amino acids long. As DNA, the CDR3 is TGTGCCAGCAGCGTGACGGGAGGGGTCACCGGGGAGCTGTTTTTT. Protein sequence: CASSVTGGVTGELFF.

V is TRBV28 and J is TRBJ1-4, with 10 positions matching TRBD1. CDR3 length equals 14 residues. Per the germline V gene, CDR1 is MDHEN and CDR2 is SYDVKM. The J segment lost 7 bases and the V segment lost 5 bases, leaving 4 bases of the junction unmatched. This chain's CDR3 is CASSRTGGREKLFF. The CDR3 DNA follows: TGTGCCAGCAGTAGGACAGGGGGACGTGAAAAACTGTTTTTT.

The chain carries TRBV30 and TRBJ2-1; a weak D match, TRBD2 (6 bases). Per germline, CDR1 GTSNPN and CDR2 SVGIG (reference sequence). The CDR3 runs 14 residues. The V and J ends lost 2 bases and 4 bases respectively, with 12 bases between them. The CDR3 DNA is TGTGCCTGGAGTTTTGGCGGGATGTACAATGAGCAGTTCTTC. Amino acid sequence: CAWSFGGMYNEQFF.

The chain employs TRBV5-1 and TRBJ1-4, with 9 bases identical to TRBD1. The CDR3 is made up of 15 amino acids. J lost 5 bases, V lost 3 bases, and 5 bases had no gene match. Germline V gene lookup returns CDR1 SGHRS and CDR2 YFSETQ. The CDR3 sequence is CASSSRTGENEKLFF. The CDR3 DNA reads as TGCGCCAGCAGCTCAAGGACAGGGGAAAATGAAAAACTGTTTTTT.

The V gene is TRBV10-3, the J gene TRBJ2-1; D ambiguous. Per germline, CDR1 ENHRY and CDR2 SYGVKD. The CDR3 sequence is 14 residues long. Between the trimmed V and J ends, which lost 0 bases and 3 bases, there was a span of 6 bases. Written as DNA, the CDR3 is TGTGCCATCAGTGAGTCGATGTACTACAATGAGCAGTTCTTC. Protein product: CAISESMYYNEQFF.